The clone carrying this TCR beta chain occurred once. Its antigen remains unidentified. Only in-frame clones appear in the TCRdb table, and some are missing; sequencing was by immunoSEQ multiplex PCR. This repertoire shows over 130,000 clones, approximately 91% found once; its top ten account for about 1.5%. This specimen comes from a study of CD4+ T cells in melanoma. Study-wide results and limits: Reportedly, melanoma neoantigen-specific CD4+ T cells showed varied differentiation states. A reported correlation linked neoantigen-specific CD4+ T cells to CD8+, macrophage and B cell function.

The receptor was isolated from a human donor with melanoma.

CDR3 sequence: CASSIRSYTGELFF. The CDR3 nucleotides are TGTGCCAGCAGCATCCGGTCTTACACCGGGGAGCTGTTTTTT. V gene TRBV11-2 combines with J gene TRBJ2-2; unclear D gene. CDR3 length equals 14 residues. With 5 bases removed from V and 3 bases from J, the gap between germline ends came to 10 bases. Germline loops: CDR1 SGHAT, CDR2 FQNNGV.